This is a list of T cell receptor beta chains from one sample in a study of T cells in tuberculosis. Generated by immunoSEQ multiplex PCR, the TCRdb table keeps only in-frame clones and is missing some. This repertoire shows roughly 35,000 clones, more than 85% found once; its top ten account for roughly 2%. The sample consisted of PBMCs. These receptors all come from a donor under 30 with latent tuberculosis or without tuberculosis infection. Both conserved end residues are part of each CDR3. The D gene is left open where the match is weak. A clone size is listed for some rows: how often the clone was seen (once, few, many), or a class if it is expanded.

>TRBJ1-2|TRBD1|TRBV7-3|.
TGTGCCAGCAGCCCAGGGACAGACTATGGCTACACCTTC
CASSPGTDYGYTF
>TRBJ2-7|.|TRBV30|.
TGTGCCTGGGACAGGAACTACGAGCAGTACTTC
CAWDRNYEQYF
>TRBJ1-5|TRBD1|TRBV6-6|once
TGTGCCAGCAGGACGGGACAGTATAGCAATCAGCCCCAGCATTTT
CASRTGQYSNQPQHF
>TRBJ1-2|TRBD1|TRBV7-2|.
TGTGCCAGCAGTCCCGGGACAGGGGGCGGCTATGGCTACACCTTC
CASSPGTGGGYGYTF
>TRBJ2-1|.|TRBV19|.
TGTGCCAGTAGTATTGAGGATAGAGGGAATGAGCAGTTCTTC
CASSIEDRGNEQFF
>TRBJ2-5|.|TRBV7-2|.
TGTGCCAGCAGCCGAAGTCCAGGGGAAGAGACCCAGTACTTC
CASSRSPGEETQYF
>TRBJ1-6|.|TRBV28|.
TGTGCCAGCAGTAAGCCCTGGCAGGTTTCACCCCTCCACTTT
CASSKPWQVSPLHF
>TRBJ2-5|.|TRBV28|.
TGTGCCAGCAGTTTAGGCAGCGAGTCTCGTCGCAGAGAGACCCAGTACTTC
CASSLGSESRRRETQYF
>TRBJ2-7|.|TRBV7-2|.
TGTGCCAGCAGCTTAATTGCGGGAGACAGGAACGAGCAGTACTTC
CASSLIAGDRNEQYF
>TRBJ2-7|TRBD1|TRBV15|.
TGTGCCACCAGCAGCCGGGACAGGGGTTTTCGGACCTACGAGCAGTACTTC
CATSSRDRGFRTYEQYF
>TRBJ2-5|.|TRBV5-6|.
TGTGCCAGCAGCTTGAGAGGGTGGGCAGGGGCAAGGGAGACCCAGTACTTC
CASSLRGWAGARETQYF
>TRBJ2-1|TRBD2|TRBV7-6|once
TGTGCCAGCAGCCCCTCGGCGGCGGGAGGTTTCAATGAGCAGTTCTTC
CASSPSAAGGFNEQFF
>TRBJ2-3|TRBD2|TRBV29-1|.
TGCAGCGTTGAAGATCCAGCGGGAAGCACAGATACGCAGTATTTT
CSVEDPAGSTDTQYF
>TRBJ1-1|.|TRBV9|.
TGTGCCAGCAGCGCCCCCCCCGGCAGGGTGAACACTGAAGCTTTCTTT
CASSAPPGRVNTEAFF
>TRBJ2-1|TRBD1|TRBV23-1|.
TGCGCCAGCAGTCGAATCGGACAGGGCCCGATGGGGAATGAGCAGTTCTTC
CASSRIGQGPMGNEQFF
>TRBJ2-2|.|TRBV6-4|.
TGTGCCAGCAGTGACGATCCTAACCCTTTCGGGGAGCTGTTTTTT
CASSDDPNPFGELFF
>TRBJ2-7|TRBD1|TRBV27|.
TGTGCCAGCAGTTTGGGGGACAGGGTATGGGAGCAGTACTTC
CASSLGDRVWEQYF
>TRBJ1-3|TRBD1|TRBV5-6|.
TGTGCCAGCAGCCGGGACAGGGAAGAGGATTACGCCATATATTTT
CASSRDREEDYAIYF
>TRBJ1-4|.|TRBV9|.
TGTGCCAGCAGCCCCAATGGTGTAGCAACTAATGAAAAACTGTTTTTT
CASSPNGVATNEKLFF
>TRBJ1-2|.|TRBV19|.
TGTGCCAGTAGTCTGCAGGTTGGATTCTATGGCTACACCTTC
CASSLQVGFYGYTF